This TCR beta chain was profiled in a study of T-cell reconstitution after alpha-beta-depleted transplantation in children. Unique molecular identifiers were built into the TCRbeta library. TCRdb independently ran MiXCR on the PCR reads; one entry per CDR3 protein. The sample holds about 500,000 distinct CDR3 sequences; over 25% are singletons and the top ten take about 2.3%. Germline CDR1 GTSNPN, CDR2 SVGIG (reference sequence). The CDR3 length is 15 residues. This clonotype originated in a human donor who donated a stem cell graft to a child with aplastic anemia. The chain has TRBV30 and TRBJ1-1; TRBD1 aligns across 9 bases. Source: PBMCs from the stem cell graft donor, taken from the stem cell graft. This CDR3 reads CAIDRGSSLNTEAFF. CDR3 DNA sequence: TGTGCGATCGACAGGGGGTCTTCGTTGAACACTGAAGCTTTCTTT. Based on the CDR3 plus reference TRBV30 and TRBJ1-1, the full variable domain is SQTIHQWPATLVQPVGSPLSLECTVEGTSNPNLYWYRQAAGRGLQLLFYSVGIGQISSEVPQNLSASRPQDRQFILSSKKLLLSDSGFYLCAIDRGSSLNTEAFFGQGTRLTVV.